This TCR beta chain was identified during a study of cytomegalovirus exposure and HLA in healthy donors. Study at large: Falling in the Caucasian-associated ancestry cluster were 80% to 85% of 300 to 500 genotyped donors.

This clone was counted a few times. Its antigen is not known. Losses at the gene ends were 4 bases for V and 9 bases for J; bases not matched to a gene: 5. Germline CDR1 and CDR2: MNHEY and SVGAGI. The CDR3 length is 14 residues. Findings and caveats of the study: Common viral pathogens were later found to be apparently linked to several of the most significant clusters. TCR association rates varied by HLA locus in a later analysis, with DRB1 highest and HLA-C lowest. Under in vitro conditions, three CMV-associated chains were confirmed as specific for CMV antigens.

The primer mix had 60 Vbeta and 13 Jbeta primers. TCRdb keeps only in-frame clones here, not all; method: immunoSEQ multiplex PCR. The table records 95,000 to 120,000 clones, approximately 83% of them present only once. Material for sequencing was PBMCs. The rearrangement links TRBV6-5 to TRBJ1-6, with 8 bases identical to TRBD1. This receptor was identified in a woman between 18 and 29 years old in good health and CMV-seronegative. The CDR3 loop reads CASSSDRGVSPLHF. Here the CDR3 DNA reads TGTGCCAGCAGTTCCGACAGGGGAGTTTCACCCCTCCACTTT.